Shown below are 21 T cell receptor beta chains from a single sample sequenced in a study of CD8+CD57+ T cells in acquired aplastic anemia. Only patients with CD8+CD57+ cell expansion on flow cytometry were chosen for sequencing. Template material for TCR beta VDJ and CDR3 profiling consisted of genomic DNA. A single record per CDR3 protein comes from TCRdb applying MiXCR to the reads. Of roughly 200,000 distinct CDR3 sequences listed, roughly 65% are singletons. The material sequenced was sorted CD4+, CD8+, or CD8+CD57+ T cells (not recorded which) from PBMCs. These receptors were taken from a human donor with aplastic anemia.

The V call is TRBV20-1, the J call TRBJ1-2; D possibly corresponds to TRBD1 (5 bases). The CDR3 sequence is 15 residues long. Trimming removed 0 bases from V and 4 bases from J, with 15 bases in between. Per the germline V gene, CDR1 is DFQATT and CDR2 is SNEGSKA (reference sequence). CDR3 nucleotide sequence: TGCAGTGCTAGAGATGGGACGACGCCCCGCTATGGCTACACCTTC. Its protein product is CSARDGTTPRYGYTF.

This clonotype turned up a few times. The chain joins TRBV7-2 to TRBJ2-7, with unresolved D. V was pared by 5 bases and J by 4 bases, with 12 bases between. The CDR3 consists of 13 residues. Germline CDR1 and CDR2: SGHTA and FQGNSA. The CDR3 reads CASSLSYSYEQYF. DNA of the CDR3: TGTGCCAGCAGCCTATCATACAGTTACGAGCAGTACTTC.

This clonotype showed up just a few times. V gene TRBV7-3 combines with J gene TRBJ2-1, with D hard to call. The CDR3 extends over 13 amino acids. In germline, CDR1 is SGHTA, CDR2 FQGTGA. Trimming took 5 bases from V and 7 from J, leaving 12 bases between them. The CDR3, as DNA: TGTGCCAGCAGCCAAGGGTTAGGGAATGAGCAGTTCTTC. Protein: CASSQGLGNEQFF.

On this clonotype itself: Mismatch with germline at one junction end may stem from a read error. The chain has TRBV20-1 and TRBJ2-5; TRBD2 matches 15 bases. Germline V lookup: CDR1 DFQATT, CDR2 SNEGSKA (reference sequence). This CDR3 is built from 18 residues. CDR3 sequence reads: CSARTLGTSGGMQETQYF. The DNA for the CDR3 is TGCAGCGCTAGGACATTAGGGACTAGCGGGGGGATGCAAGAGACCCAGTACTTC.

The rearrangement joins TRBV20-1 to TRBJ1-6; TRBD1 is a possible D gene (6 bases). This CDR3 spans 13 amino acids. Germline CDR1 reads DFQATT; CDR2 reads SNEGSKA (reference sequence). Trimming pared 6 bases from V and 10 bases from J, leaving 16 bases between. This chain's CDR3 is CSARAQGKSPLHF. CDR3 coding DNA: TGCAGTGCCCGGGCCCAGGGGAAATCACCCCTCCACTTT.

This chain uses TRBV11-2 with TRBJ2-3; D tentatively reads TRBD1 or TRBD2 (7 bases each). This CDR3 has 19 residues. The V gene's germline CDR1 is SGHAT and CDR2 FQNNGV. The germline V and J ends were trimmed by 5 bases and 0 bases, with 24 bases remaining between them. The CDR3 nucleotides read TGTGCCAGCAGCCGAGAGACAGGGTTGGGGGGGTTAAGCACAGATACGCAGTATTTT. Its translation is CASSRETGLGGLSTDTQYF.

This sequence joins TRBV20-1 and TRBJ1-1; perhaps TRBD1 as D (5 bases). Germline CDR1 DFQATT, CDR2 SNEGSKA (reference sequence). The CDR3 is 16 residues long. The V and J ends lost 4 bases and 4 bases respectively, with 22 bases between them. In DNA form, the CDR3 reads TGCAGTGCTACGAGTAGCTGGTGGCGAGGGGTCACTGAAGCTTTCTTT. This gives the protein CSATSSWWRGVTEAFF.

There are many counts of this clonotype. V usage is TRBV4-1 and J usage is TRBJ1-2; no clear D gene. Trimming left V 4 bases short and J 1 base short, with 10 bases between. The CDR3 consists of 14 residues. In germline, CDR1 is MGHRA, CDR2 YSYEKL. CDR3 in amino acids: CASSPYNYNYGYTF. The DNA for the CDR3 is TGCGCCAGCAGCCCCTATAACTATAACTATGGCTACACCTTC.

The rearrangement joins TRBV5-6 to TRBJ2-5; the match to TRBD2 covers 10 bases. The germline V gene encodes CDR1 SGHDT and CDR2 YYEEEE. There are 17 residues in the CDR3. The trim removed 4 bases at V and 7 bases at J, leaving 16 bases unmatched. The CDR3 is CASSPEGGSLAGVTQYF. The CDR3 DNA is TGTGCCAGCAGCCCCGAGGGGGGGAGCCTAGCGGGGGTGACCCAGTACTTC.

The V and J genes are TRBV24-1 and TRBJ2-1; D is possibly TRBD1 or TRBD2 (5 bases each). The CDR3 is 13 residues long. Germline assignment: CDR1 KGHDR and CDR2 SFDVKD. The V end lost 6 bases, the J end lost 8 bases, and 13 bases lay between the germline ends. The CDR3 region is CATSNPGRDEQFF. CDR3 sequence (DNA): TGTGCCACCAGTAACCCGGGACGGGATGAGCAGTTCTTC.

This chain joins TRBV24-1 and TRBJ2-3, with TRBD1 matching 8 bases. The CDR3 consists of 15 residues. Unmatched junction bases numbered 2, after V lost 0 bases and J lost 4 bases. Germline V gives CDR1 KGHDR, CDR2 SFDVKD. The CDR3 coding sequence is TGTGCCACCAGTGATTTGCAGGGGGCCTCAGATACGCAGTATTTT. Translated, it gives CATSDLQGASDTQYF.

The chain has TRBV7-2 and TRBJ2-7; 9 bases match TRBD1. Trimming cost V 6 bases and J 2 bases; bases outside gene matches: 5. CDR1 is SGHTA and CDR2 is FQGNSA in the germline V gene. This CDR3 has 14 amino acids. The CDR3 DNA follows: TGTGCCAGCAGAACAGGGGGCACAGCCTACGAGCAGTACTTC. Protein: CASRTGGTAYEQYF.

The V and J genes are TRBV4-1 and TRBJ2-7; D is uncertain. V was shortened by 3 bases and J by 6 bases, with 12 bases between the two germline ends. The CDR3 runs to 13 residues. Germline-derived CDR1 and CDR2 are MGHRA and YSYEKL. The CDR3 DNA reads TGCGCCAGCAGCCAGGCCAATCGCGCCGAGCAGTACTTC. Translation: CASSQANRAEQYF.

This clonotype was counted ten times or more. This sequence joins TRBV4-1 and TRBJ2-7, with 8 bases lining up with TRBD2. This CDR3 has 13 amino acids. J was trimmed by 2 bases and V by 4 bases; bases with no gene match: 1. Germline CDR1 reads MGHRA; CDR2 reads YSYEKL. In nucleotides, the CDR3 is TGCGCCAGCAGCCGAGCGGGGGCCTACGAGCAGTACTTC. Translating gives CASSRAGAYEQYF.

The CDR3 is CASSVGTEGEAFF. CDR3 sequence (DNA): TGTGCCAGCAGCGTGGGGACAGAGGGTGAAGCTTTCTTT. This chain joins TRBV2 and TRBJ1-1, with 7 bases fitting TRBD1. CDR1 is SNHLY and CDR2 is FYNNEI in the germline V gene. The length of the CDR3 is 13 residues. The ends lost 6 bases at V and 7 bases at J; junction bases unmatched: 8.

The chain carries TRBV7-6 and TRBJ1-1; the D gene is possibly TRBD1 (5 bases). The V gene's germline CDR1 is SGHVS and CDR2 FNYEAQ. The CDR3 loop spans 19 amino acids. V lost 3 bases to trimming and J lost 0 bases, with 23 bases between them. The CDR3, as DNA: TGTGCCAGCAGCTTTGGGAGCAGGGACCCACATCGCCTGAACACTGAAGCTTTCTTT. Its protein is CASSFGSRDPHRLNTEAFF.

The chain uses TRBV20-1 and TRBJ2-7; the D gene is possibly TRBD2 (5 bases). The V end was cut by 5 bases, the J end by 2 bases, with 16 bases between. CDR3 length equals 14 residues. CDR1 is DFQATT, CDR2 SNEGSKA, per germline (reference sequence). Here the CDR3 reads CSAEKRTRTYEQYF. CDR3 nucleotides: TGCAGTGCTGAGAAACGGACTCGAACCTACGAGCAGTACTTC.

This chain joins TRBV10-3 and TRBJ2-1, with a tentative D call TRBD2 (6 bases). The CDR3 consists of 13 residues. The germline V and J ends were trimmed by 10 bases and 0 bases, with 10 bases remaining between them. Germline loops: CDR1 ENHRY, CDR2 SYGVKD. The DNA of the CDR3 is TGTGCCAGCGGGGCAGTCTCCTACAATGAGCAGTTCTTC. Protein sequence: CASGAVSYNEQFF.

The chain recombines TRBV2 with TRBJ1-2, with 8 nucleotides matching TRBD1. Germline CDR1 reads SNHLY; CDR2 reads FYNNEI. The CDR3 loop spans 14 amino acids. V lost 6 bases and J lost 4; bases outside the gene matches: 7. In DNA, the CDR3 is TGTGCCAGCAGCCCGGGACAGGAGAGCTATGGCTACACCTTC. Translation: CASSPGQESYGYTF. The whole variable domain, filled in from reference TRBV2 and TRBJ1-2, reads EPEVTQTPSHQVTQMGQEVILRCVPISNHLYFYWYRQILGQKVEFLVSFYNNEISEKSEIFDDQFSVERPDGSNFTLKIRSTKLEDSAMYFCASSPGQESYGYTFGSGTRLTVV.

The chain joins TRBV20-1 to TRBJ2-5; TRBD2 might be the D (5 bases). Germline CDR1 reads DFQATT; CDR2 reads SNEGSKA (reference sequence). V was cut by 3 bases and J by 2 bases, with 10 bases left in between. This CDR3 has 13 residues. The CDR3 DNA reads as TGCAGTGCTAGGACGGACTGGCAAGAGACCCAGTACTTC. Residues: CSARTDWQETQYF.

As to this clonotype: Relative to the germline gene, one junction end is altered; a read error may explain this. V and J are TRBV12-3 or TRBV12-4 and TRBJ2-1; 8 nucleotides agree with TRBD1. This CDR3 comprises 15 residues. The CDR3 DNA reads TGTGCCAGAAGTTTTGGCAGGGGGCCTGATTGTGAGCAGTTCTTC. It specifies CARSFGRGPDCEQFF.